These 20 T cell receptor beta chains share one sample of origin, sequenced in a study of regulatory T cells in long-lasting Graves disease. With iRepertoire HTBI primers and Arm-PCR of CDR3 regions, TCR beta libraries were built. TCRdb ran MiXCR on the multiplex PCR reads and lists one entry per CDR3 protein. The sample gives some 340,000 distinct CDR3 sequences, approximately 12% of which show up once; 18% is in the top ten. Time point reported: newly diagnosed GD, antithyroid drugs for less than 3 months. Following extraction of RNA from PBMCs, that RNA was used to make the TCR library. These records were also assigned to another study, of T cells in Graves' hyperthyroidism and ophthalmopathy.

Source: peripheral blood mononuclear cells (PBMCs), taken at new diagnosis, from a patient treated with antithyroid drugs. These receptors were obtained from a woman younger than 35 with Graves disease.

For this clonotype: A far larger clone is a single base away, which makes a read error likely. The chain joins TRBV7-2 to TRBJ2-7; possibly TRBD1 or TRBD2 for D (5 bases each). The V end was cut by 2 bases, the J end by 7 bases, with 18 bases between. The CDR3 has 15 residues. CDR1 and CDR2 (germline): SGHTA, FQGNSA. The CDR3 DNA sequence: TGTGCCAGCAGCTTATGGGGGAGCTCCTACAATGAGCAGTACTTC. This encodes CASSLWGSSYNEQYF.

This clonotype has a handful of counts. This rearrangement joins TRBV10-3 to TRBJ1-1, with 11 positions matching TRBD1. The V segment lost 9 bases and the J segment 3 bases; nucleotides outside the gene matches: 6. Germline lookup yields CDR1 ENHRY and CDR2 SYGVKD. The length of the CDR3 is 14 residues. CDR3 protein: CAIGQGAVDTEAFF. The CDR3 DNA reads as TGTGCCATTGGACAGGGGGCTGTGGACACTGAAGCTTTCTTT.

The chain couples TRBV9 to TRBJ2-7, with D maybe TRBD1 (7 bases). This CDR3 has 17 residues. The ends were cut back, 4 bases at V and 2 bases at J, with 22 bases in the middle. Per the germline V gene, CDR1 is SGDLS and CDR2 is YYNGEE. This CDR3 reads CASSRRDSGFKTYEQYF. In DNA form, the CDR3 reads TGTGCCAGCAGCAGGAGGGACAGTGGCTTTAAAACCTACGAGCAGTACTTC.

The chain carries TRBV9 and TRBJ2-2; D gene uncertain. Germline V gene lookup returns CDR1 SGDLS and CDR2 YYNGEE. The germline V and J ends were trimmed by 7 bases and 8 bases, with 9 bases remaining between them. The CDR3 is 11 residues long. The CDR3 sequence: CASGAWGELFF. The CDR3 DNA is TGTGCCAGCGGCGCATGGGGGGAGCTGTTTTTT.

This clonotype was observed at least ten times. The chain couples TRBV27 to TRBJ1-1; 9 bases match TRBD1. The CDR3 has 15 residues. The V gene end was trimmed by 6 bases and the J gene end by 4 bases; junction bases not matched to a gene: 9. Germline lookup yields CDR1 MNHEY and CDR2 SMNVEV (reference sequence). As DNA, the CDR3 is TGTGCCAGCAGCTCCGGGACAGGGAGGCTCACTGAAGCTTTCTTT. Its protein is CASSSGTGRLTEAFF.

The table lists this clonotype with many counts. J is TRBJ2-5 and V is TRBV20-1, with 8 bases matching TRBD1. The CDR3 has 15 amino acids. Germline CDR1 reads DFQATT; CDR2 reads SNEGSKA (reference sequence). J gave up 5 bases and V 6 bases, and 14 bases lay outside the gene matches. This CDR3 is CSAATTGDLRETQYF. The CDR3 DNA reads TGCAGTGCCGCAACGACAGGGGATCTACGGGAGACCCAGTACTTC.

This clonotype has at least ten counts. The chain carries TRBV10-3 and TRBJ2-7; D is unclear. The CDR3 has 15 amino acids. Germline CDR1 reads ENHRY; CDR2 reads SYGVKD. The V end lost 0 bases, the J end lost 6 bases, and 15 bases lay between the germline ends. CDR3 sequence reads: CAISESYGPHTEQYF. The DNA of the CDR3 is TGTGCCATCAGTGAGTCATACGGGCCCCATACCGAGCAGTACTTC.

This clonotype was recorded a few times. The chain uses TRBV19 and TRBJ2-2; D is unclear. Looked up from germline, CDR1 is LNHDA and CDR2 is SQIVND (reference sequence). Trimming took 3 bases from V and 3 from J, leaving 23 bases between them. The CDR3 sequence is 19 residues long. The CDR3 is CASSIGLTRHPPYTGELFF. The CDR3 region has the DNA TGTGCCAGTAGTATTGGCCTCACGCGCCACCCACCCTACACCGGGGAGCTGTTTTTT.

The chain couples TRBV6-1 to TRBJ2-4; D uncertain. V was pared by 6 bases and J by 1 base, with 22 bases between. The germline CDR1 and CDR2 sequences are MNHNS and SASEGT. This CDR3 has 18 residues. The DNA of the CDR3 is TGTGCCAGCAGCCTCAGCATGTCGTCGGGCCCGGCCAAAAACATTCAGTACTTC. Its protein is CASSLSMSSGPAKNIQYF.

This clonotype was seen ten or more times. The rearrangement joins TRBV12-3 or TRBV12-4 to TRBJ1-2; TRBD1 matches at 9 bases. This CDR3 spans 16 amino acids. The V and J ends lost 3 bases and 4 bases, in that order; junction bases with no gene match: 9. The CDR3: CASSLAGQGGLYGYTF. The CDR3 coding sequence is TGTGCCAGCAGTTTGGCGGGACAGGGCGGTCTCTATGGCTACACCTTC.

The chain has TRBV20-1 and TRBJ2-2; D gene uncertain. V dropped 1 base and J dropped 3 bases, with 9 bases sitting between them. Germline-derived CDR1 and CDR2 are DFQATT and SNEGSKA (reference sequence). This CDR3 comprises 14 residues. CDR3 coding DNA: TGCAGTGCTAGAGCCACCTGGGACACCGGGGAGCTGTTTTTT. Translated, it gives CSARATWDTGELFF.

For this clonotype: A read error may be the cause here, since a much bigger clone is one base away. The genes are TRBV7-9 and TRBJ1-2; perhaps TRBD1 as D (5 bases). Germline V gene lookup returns CDR1 SEHNR and CDR2 FQNEAQ (reference sequence). The CDR3 is 16 residues long. CDR3 bases: TGTGCCAGCAGCTTTAGGGGCAATTTAGAGTATGATGGCTACTCCTTC. It yields the protein CASSFRGNLEYDGYSF. Complete variable domain (other parts from reference TRBV7-9 and TRBJ1-2): DTGVSQNPRHKITKRGQNVTFRCDPISEHNRLYWYRQTLGQGPEFLTYFQNEAQLEKSRLLSDRFSAERPKGSFSTLEIQRTEQGDSAMYLCASSFRGNLEYDGYSFGSGTRLTVV.

This clonotype was observed many times. This chain links TRBV18 with TRBJ2-1; D gene uncertain. V lost 3 bases and J lost 7, with 4 bases in between. The CDR3 is 11 residues long. Germline loops: CDR1 KGHSH, CDR2 LQKENI. CDR3 sequence: CASSPQNEQFF. CDR3 coding DNA: TGTGCCAGCTCACCTCAAAATGAGCAGTTCTTC.

The table lists this clonotype with many counts. The junction departs from germline at one end; a sequencing error may be responsible. J is TRBJ2-1 and V is TRBV7-9; a weak D match, TRBD2 (6 bases). Per the germline V gene, CDR1 is SEHNR and CDR2 is FQNEAQ (reference sequence). The CDR3 covers 12 residues. The CDR3: CASSLAQGSLFF. The CDR3, as DNA: TGTGCCAGCAGCCTAGCGCAGGGCAGCTTGTTCTTC. Together with reference TRBV7-9 and TRBJ2-1, the CDR3 gives the full variable domain: DTGVSQNPRHKITKRGQNVTFRCDPISEHNRLYWYRQTLGQGPEFLTYFQNEAQLEKSRLLSDRFSAERPKGSFSTLEIQRTEQGDSAMYLCASSLAQGSLFFGPGTRLTVL.

The chain has TRBV11-2 and TRBJ2-1; the D is unclear. This CDR3 comprises 17 residues. The ends were cut back, 1 base at V and 0 bases at J, with 13 bases in the middle. CDR1 is SGHAT and CDR2 is FQNNGV in the germline V gene. The CDR3 nucleotides are TGTGCCAGCAGCTTAGTCGGCCGGGTCCCCTCCTACAATGAGCAGTTCTTC. Residues: CASSLVGRVPSYNEQFF.

The gene calls are TRBV4-2 and TRBJ1-2, with D unresolved. CDR1 LGHNA and CDR2 YNFKEQ come from the germline V gene. The CDR3 covers 14 residues. The V and J ends lost 7 bases and 1 base respectively, with 13 bases between them. CDR3 in DNA: TGTGCCAGCACCCGACCGGGAAATAACTATGGCTACACCTTC. Translation gives CASTRPGNNYGYTF.

This clonotype has a count of ten or more. As DNA, the CDR3 is TGCAGTGCAAACAGGGGCGCTAATGAAAAACTGTTTTTT. Protein: CSANRGANEKLFF. The chain combines TRBV20-1 with TRBJ1-4; 7 bases are shared with TRBD1. There are 13 residues in the CDR3. With 6 bases clipped from V and 3 bases from J, the junction kept 4 bases outside the gene matches. CDR1 is DFQATT and CDR2 is SNEGSKA in the germline V gene (reference sequence).

There are many counts of this clonotype. The V call is TRBV20-1, the J call TRBJ2-3; tentatively, D is TRBD2 (7 bases). Germline V gene data show CDR1 as DFQATT and CDR2 as SNEGSKA (reference sequence). The CDR3 length is 14 residues. V lost 4 bases to trimming and J lost 4 bases, with 15 bases between them. CDR3 loop: CSANRGGGADTQYF. Written as DNA, the CDR3 is TGCAGTGCTAATAGAGGGGGGGGTGCAGATACGCAGTATTTT.

This clonotype was counted many times. The rearrangement uses TRBV13 and TRBJ2-7, with TRBD2 matching 7 bases. CDR1 and CDR2 (germline): PRHDT, FYEKMQ (reference sequence). V shed 1 base and J 0 bases; nucleotides not matched to a gene: 6. The CDR3 runs 16 residues. Here the CDR3 reads CASSLVTSGISYEQYF. Written as DNA, the CDR3 is TGTGCCAGCAGCTTAGTGACCAGCGGGATCTCCTACGAGCAGTACTTC.

This clonotype was observed at least ten times. The chain recombines TRBV20-1 with TRBJ1-2; no definite D call. The CDR3 is 12 residues long. With 4 bases removed from V and 1 base from J, the gap between germline ends came to 7 bases. CDR1 is DFQATT and CDR2 is SNEGSKA in the germline V gene (reference sequence). The CDR3 nucleotides read TGCAGTGCTATCGGAGATAACTATGGCTACACCTTC. This gives the protein CSAIGDNYGYTF.